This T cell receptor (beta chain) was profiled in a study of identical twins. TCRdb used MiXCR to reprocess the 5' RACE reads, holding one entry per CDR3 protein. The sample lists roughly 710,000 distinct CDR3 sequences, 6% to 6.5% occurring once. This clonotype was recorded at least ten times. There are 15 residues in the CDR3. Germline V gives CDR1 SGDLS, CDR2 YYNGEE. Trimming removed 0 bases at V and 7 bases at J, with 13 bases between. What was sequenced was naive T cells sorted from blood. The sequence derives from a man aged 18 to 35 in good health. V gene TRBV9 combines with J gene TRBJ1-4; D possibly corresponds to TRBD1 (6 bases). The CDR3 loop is CASSVDGGTSEKLFF. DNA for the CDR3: TGTGCCAGCAGCGTAGATGGGGGGACAAGTGAAAAACTGTTTTTT.